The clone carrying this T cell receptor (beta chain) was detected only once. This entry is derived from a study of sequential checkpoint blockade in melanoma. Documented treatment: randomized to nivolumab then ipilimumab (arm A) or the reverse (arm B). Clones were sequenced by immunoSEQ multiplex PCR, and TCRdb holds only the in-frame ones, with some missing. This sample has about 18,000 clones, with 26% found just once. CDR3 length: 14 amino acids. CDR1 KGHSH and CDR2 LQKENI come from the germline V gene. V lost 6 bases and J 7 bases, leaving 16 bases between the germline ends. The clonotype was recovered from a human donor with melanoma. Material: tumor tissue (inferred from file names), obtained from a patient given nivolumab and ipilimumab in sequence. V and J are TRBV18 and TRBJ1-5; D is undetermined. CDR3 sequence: CASSPFEGVQPQHF. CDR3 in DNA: TGTGCCAGCTCCCCTTTTGAAGGCGTCCAGCCCCAGCATTTT.